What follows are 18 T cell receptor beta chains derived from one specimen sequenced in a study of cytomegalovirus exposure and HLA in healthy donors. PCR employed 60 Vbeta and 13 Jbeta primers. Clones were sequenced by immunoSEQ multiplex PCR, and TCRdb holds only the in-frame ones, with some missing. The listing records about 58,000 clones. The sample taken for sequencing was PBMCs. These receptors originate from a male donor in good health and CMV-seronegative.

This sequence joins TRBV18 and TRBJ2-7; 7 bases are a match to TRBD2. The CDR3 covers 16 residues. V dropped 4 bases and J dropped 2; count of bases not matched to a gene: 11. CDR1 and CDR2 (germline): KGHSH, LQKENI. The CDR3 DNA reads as TGTGCCAGCTCACTTCTCGGGGAGGGCCCTCCCTACGAGCAGTACTTC. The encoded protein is CASSLLGEGPPYEQYF.

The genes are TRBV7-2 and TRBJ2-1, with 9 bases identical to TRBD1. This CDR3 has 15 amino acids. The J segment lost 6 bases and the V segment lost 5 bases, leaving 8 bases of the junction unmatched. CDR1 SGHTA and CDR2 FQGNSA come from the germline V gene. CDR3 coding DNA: TGTGCCAGCAGCCTATCACAGGGGGCGCGCAATGAGCAGTTCTTC. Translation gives CASSLSQGARNEQFF.

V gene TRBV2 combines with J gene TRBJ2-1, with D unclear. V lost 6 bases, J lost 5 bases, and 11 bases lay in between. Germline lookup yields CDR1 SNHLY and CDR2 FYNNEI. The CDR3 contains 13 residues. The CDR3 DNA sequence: TGTGCCAGCAGAGTTGACTCTGACAATGAGCAGTTCTTC. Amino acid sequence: CASRVDSDNEQFF.

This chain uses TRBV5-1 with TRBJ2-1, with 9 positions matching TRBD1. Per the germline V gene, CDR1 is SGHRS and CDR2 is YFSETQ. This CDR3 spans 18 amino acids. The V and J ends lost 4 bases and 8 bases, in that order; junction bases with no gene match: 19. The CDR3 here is CASSLGTGRSTLPDEQFF. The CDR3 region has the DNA TGCGCCAGCAGCCTGGGGACAGGGAGAAGCACATTACCCGATGAGCAGTTCTTC. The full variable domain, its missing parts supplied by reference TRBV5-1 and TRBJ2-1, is KAGVTQTPRYLIKTRGQQVTLSCSPISGHRSVSWYQQTPGQGLQFLFEYFSETQRNKGNFPGRFSGRQFSNSRSEMNVSTLELGDSALYLCASSLGTGRSTLPDEQFFGPGTRLTVL.

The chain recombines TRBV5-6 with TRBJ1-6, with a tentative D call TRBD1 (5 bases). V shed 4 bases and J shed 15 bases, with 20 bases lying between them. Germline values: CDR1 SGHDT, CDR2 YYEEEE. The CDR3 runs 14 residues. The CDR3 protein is CASSIGTLRTHLHF. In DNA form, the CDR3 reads TGTGCCAGCAGCATAGGGACTCTACGAACACACCTCCACTTT.

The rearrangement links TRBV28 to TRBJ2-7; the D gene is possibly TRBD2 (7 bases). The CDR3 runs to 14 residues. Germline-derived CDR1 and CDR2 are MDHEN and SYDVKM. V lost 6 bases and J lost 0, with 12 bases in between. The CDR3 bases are TGTGCCAGCAGGTCCGGGGGGCCCTCCTACGAGCAGTACTTC. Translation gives CASRSGGPSYEQYF. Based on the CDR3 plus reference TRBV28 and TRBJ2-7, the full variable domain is DVKVTQSSRYLVKRTGEKVFLECVQDMDHENMFWYRQDPGLGLRLIYFSYDVKMKEKGDIPEGYSVSREKKERFSLILESASTNQTSMYLCASRSGGPSYEQYFGPGTRLTVT.

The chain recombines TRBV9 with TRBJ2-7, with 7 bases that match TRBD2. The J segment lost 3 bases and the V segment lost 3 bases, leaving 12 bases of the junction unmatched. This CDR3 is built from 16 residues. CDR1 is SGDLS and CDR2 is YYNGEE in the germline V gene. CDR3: CASSATFGEGIYEQYF. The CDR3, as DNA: TGTGCCAGCAGCGCGACCTTTGGGGAGGGTATCTACGAGCAGTACTTC.

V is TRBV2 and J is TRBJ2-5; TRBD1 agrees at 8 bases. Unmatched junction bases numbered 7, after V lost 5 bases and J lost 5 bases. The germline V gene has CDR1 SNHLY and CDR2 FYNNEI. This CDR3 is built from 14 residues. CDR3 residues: CASSYGQGTETQYF. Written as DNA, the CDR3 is TGTGCCAGCAGTTACGGACAGGGTACGGAGACCCAGTACTTC.

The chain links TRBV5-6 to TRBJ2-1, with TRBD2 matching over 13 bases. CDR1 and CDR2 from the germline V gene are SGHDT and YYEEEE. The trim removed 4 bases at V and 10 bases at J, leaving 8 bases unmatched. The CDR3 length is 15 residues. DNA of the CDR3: TGTGCCAGCAGCCCACTAGCGGGGGGGGTGAAAGAGCAGTTCTTC. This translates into CASSPLAGGVKEQFF.

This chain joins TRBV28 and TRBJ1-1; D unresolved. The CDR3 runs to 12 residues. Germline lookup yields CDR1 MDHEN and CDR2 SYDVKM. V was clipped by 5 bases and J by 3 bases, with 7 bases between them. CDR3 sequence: CASSTSDTEAFF. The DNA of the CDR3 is TGTGCCAGCAGTACCTCAGACACTGAAGCTTTCTTT. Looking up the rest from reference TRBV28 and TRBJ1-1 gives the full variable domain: DVKVTQSSRYLVKRTGEKVFLECVQDMDHENMFWYRQDPGLGLRLIYFSYDVKMKEKGDIPEGYSVSREKKERFSLILESASTNQTSMYLCASSTSDTEAFFGQGTRLTVV.

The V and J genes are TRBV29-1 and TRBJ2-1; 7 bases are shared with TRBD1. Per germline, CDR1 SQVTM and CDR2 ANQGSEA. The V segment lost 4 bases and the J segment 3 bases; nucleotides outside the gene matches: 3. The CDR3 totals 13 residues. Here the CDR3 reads CSVGGDSYNEQFF. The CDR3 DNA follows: TGCAGCGTTGGAGGGGACAGCTACAATGAGCAGTTCTTC.

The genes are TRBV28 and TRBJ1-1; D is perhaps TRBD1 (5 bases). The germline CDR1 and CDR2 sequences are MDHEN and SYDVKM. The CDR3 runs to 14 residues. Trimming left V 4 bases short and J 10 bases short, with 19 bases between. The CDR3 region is CASSSPRGGRRAFF. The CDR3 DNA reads TGTGCCAGCAGTTCTCCCCGTGGGGGGAGGCGAGCTTTCTTT.

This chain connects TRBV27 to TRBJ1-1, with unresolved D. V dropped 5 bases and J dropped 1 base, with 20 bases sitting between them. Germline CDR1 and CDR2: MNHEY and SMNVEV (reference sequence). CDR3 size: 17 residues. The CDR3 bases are TGTGCCAGCAGTAGGATGGAGCTCTCCCTTCCGAACACTGAAGCTTTCTTT. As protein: CASSRMELSLPNTEAFF.

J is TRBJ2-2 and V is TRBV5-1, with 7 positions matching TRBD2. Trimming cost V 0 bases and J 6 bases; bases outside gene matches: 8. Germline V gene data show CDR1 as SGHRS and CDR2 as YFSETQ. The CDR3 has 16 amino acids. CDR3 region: CASSLAGGSNAGELFF. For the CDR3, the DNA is TGCGCCAGCAGCTTGGCGGGCGGGAGTAACGCCGGGGAGCTGTTTTTT.

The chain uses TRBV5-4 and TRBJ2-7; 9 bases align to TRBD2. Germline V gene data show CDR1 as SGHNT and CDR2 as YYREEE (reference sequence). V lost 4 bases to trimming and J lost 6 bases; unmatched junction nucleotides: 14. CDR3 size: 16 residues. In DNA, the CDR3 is TGTGCCAGCAGCCAAGATAGTAGCGGGGGTGTAGGCGAGCAGTACTTC. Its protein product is CASSQDSSGGVGEQYF.

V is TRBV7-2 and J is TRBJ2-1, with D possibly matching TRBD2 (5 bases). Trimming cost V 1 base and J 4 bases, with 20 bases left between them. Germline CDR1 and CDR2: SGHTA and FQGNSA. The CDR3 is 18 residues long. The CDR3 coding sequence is TGTGCCAGCAGCTTAGGGGAGTTCCGGCGGGTACTTTACAATGAGCAGTTCTTC. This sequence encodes CASSLGEFRRVLYNEQFF.

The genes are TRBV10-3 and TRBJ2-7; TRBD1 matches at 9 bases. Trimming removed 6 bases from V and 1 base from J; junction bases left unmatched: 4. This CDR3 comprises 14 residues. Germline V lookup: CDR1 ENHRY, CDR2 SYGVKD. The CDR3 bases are TGTGCCATCAGACAGGGACAGGGTTCCTACGAGCAGTACTTC. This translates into CAIRQGQGSYEQYF.

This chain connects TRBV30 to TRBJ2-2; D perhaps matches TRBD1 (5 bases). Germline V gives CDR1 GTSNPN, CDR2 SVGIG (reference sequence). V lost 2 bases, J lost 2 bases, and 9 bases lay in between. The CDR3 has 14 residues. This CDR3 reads CAWSTDSNTGELFF. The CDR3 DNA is TGTGCCTGGAGTACCGACAGCAACACCGGGGAGCTGTTTTTT.